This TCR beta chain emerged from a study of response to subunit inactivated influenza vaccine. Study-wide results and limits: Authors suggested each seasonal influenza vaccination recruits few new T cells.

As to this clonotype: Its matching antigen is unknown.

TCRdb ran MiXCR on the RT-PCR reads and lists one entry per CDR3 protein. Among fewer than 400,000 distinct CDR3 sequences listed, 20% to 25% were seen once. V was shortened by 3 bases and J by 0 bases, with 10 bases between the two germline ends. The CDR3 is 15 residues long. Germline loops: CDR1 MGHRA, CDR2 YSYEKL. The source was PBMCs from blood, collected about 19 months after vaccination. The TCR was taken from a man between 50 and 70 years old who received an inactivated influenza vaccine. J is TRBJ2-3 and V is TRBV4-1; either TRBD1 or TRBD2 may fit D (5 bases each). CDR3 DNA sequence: TGCGCCAGCAGCCAGGGTTGGGGGAGCACAGATACGCAGTATTTT. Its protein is CASSQGWGSTDTQYF.